The 26 T cell receptor beta chains reported below all come from one sample, sequenced in a study of Graves' ophthalmopathy and Graves' hyperthyroidism. Amplification of TCR beta CDR3 regions used RNA transcripts. First-round RT-PCR relied on HTBI primers, and a second-round multiplex PCR came next. TCRdb reanalysed the multiplex PCR reads using MiXCR and keeps one entry per CDR3 protein. The sample shows about 640,000 distinct CDR3 sequences, about 41% of them seen only once. Sequencing input: peripheral blood. All receptors come from an adult man with Graves' ophthalmopathy.

On this clonotype: A read error may be the cause here, since a much bigger clone is one base away. V and J are TRBV4-2 and TRBJ2-5, with a tentative D call TRBD2 (5 bases). CDR1 is LGHNA, CDR2 YNFKEQ, per germline. V lost 4 bases, J lost 5 bases, and 14 bases lay in between. CDR3 length: 14 residues. This chain's CDR3 is CASSPRTSTETQYF. The CDR3 DNA is TGTGCCAGCAGCCCCCGCACTAGTACCGAGACCCAGTACTTC.

The chain couples TRBV11-2 to TRBJ1-2; 8 bases line up with TRBD1. Trimming removed 10 bases from V and 1 base from J; junction bases left unmatched: 5. The CDR3 is 13 residues long. The V gene's germline CDR1 is SGHAT and CDR2 FQNNGV. The CDR3 nucleotides read TGTGCCAAACAGGGGGTTATTAACTATGGCTACACCTTC. This sequence encodes CAKQGVINYGYTF.

The rearrangement joins TRBV5-1 to TRBJ2-5, with D possibly matching TRBD1 (6 bases). Per germline, CDR1 SGHRS and CDR2 YFSETQ. CDR3 length equals 14 residues. V lost 4 bases and J lost 5, with 15 bases in between. CDR3 coding DNA: TGCGCCAGCAGCCCCACAGGGAGCCGTGAGACCCAGTACTTC. It translates to CASSPTGSRETQYF.

This clonotype appeared many times. The chain carries TRBV7-9 and TRBJ1-2, with D unclear. Germline V CDR1 and CDR2: SEHNR, FQNEAQ (reference sequence). The CDR3 length is 14 residues. V lost 6 bases and J 8 bases, leaving 19 bases between the germline ends. Written as DNA, the CDR3 is TGTGCCAGCAGTTTTAGTGTGTCGGCCCAGGGCTACACCTTC. Protein product: CASSFSVSAQGYTF.

This chain links TRBV6-1 with TRBJ1-1; TRBD1 is a possible D gene (5 bases). Trimming removed 6 bases from V and 4 bases from J, with 12 bases in between. The CDR3 has 13 amino acids. CDR1 MNHNS and CDR2 SASEGT come from the germline V gene. The CDR3 DNA sequence: TGTGCCAGCAGCAGCAGGGAATTCACTGAAGCTTTCTTT. This encodes CASSSREFTEAFF.

V gene TRBV7-2 combines with J gene TRBJ2-5; 9 nucleotides agree with TRBD1. The CDR3 totals 15 residues. J gave up 0 bases and V 5 bases, and 4 bases lay outside the gene matches. The V gene's germline CDR1 is SGHTA and CDR2 FQGNSA. In nucleotides, the CDR3 is TGTGCCAGCAGCGTCGGACAGGGGTACCAAGAGACCCAGTACTTC. Protein product: CASSVGQGYQETQYF.

At least ten counts were recorded for this clonotype. The V call is TRBV27, the J call TRBJ1-5, with 7 positions matching TRBD1. CDR1 and CDR2 (germline): MNHEY, SMNVEV (reference sequence). The CDR3 loop spans 15 amino acids. Losses at the gene ends were 5 bases for V and 1 base for J; bases not matched to a gene: 5. CDR3 in DNA: TGTGCCAGCAGTGATAACAGGGGCAGCAATCAGCCCCAGCATTTT. As protein: CASSDNRGSNQPQHF.

The V and J genes are TRBV6-2 or TRBV6-3 and TRBJ1-1; D gene uncertain. Deletions cut 3 bases from V and 5 bases from J, with 13 bases between. Germline CDR1 MNHEY, CDR2 SVGEGT. The CDR3 sequence is 14 residues long. CDR3 DNA: TGTGCCAGCAGTTATAGGTCCGGTGGGACTGAAGCTTTCTTT. It yields the protein CASSYRSGGTEAFF.

This clonotype was seen more than once but under ten times. The gene calls are TRBV14 and TRBJ1-1, with D unresolved. The ends were cut back, 4 bases at V and 5 bases at J, with 11 bases in the middle. Germline-derived CDR1 and CDR2 are SGHDN and FVKESK. The CDR3 contains 13 residues. The CDR3 coding sequence is TGTGCCAGCAGCCCGATCCGAAGGACTGAAGCTTTCTTT. Its translation: CASSPIRRTEAFF.

The chain has TRBV6-1 and TRBJ1-1; no reliable D call. From germline, CDR1 is MNHNS and CDR2 SASEGT. V was pared by 7 bases and J by 8 bases, with 23 bases between. The CDR3 spans 15 residues. The CDR3: CASTNYMPGPKEAFF. CDR3 coding DNA: TGTGCCAGCACCAACTACATGCCGGGCCCTAAAGAAGCTTTCTTT.

CDR3 DNA: TGTGCCACCAGCTATTTGGAGGGCCCCCAAGAGACCCAGTACTTC. Amino acid sequence: CATSYLEGPQETQYF. The rearrangement links TRBV24-1 to TRBJ2-5; D perhaps matches TRBD2 (6 bases). CDR1 is KGHDR and CDR2 is SFDVKD in the germline V gene. V was shortened by 7 bases and J by 1 base, with 15 bases between the two germline ends. CDR3 length: 15 residues.

This clonotype was recorded a few times. The gene calls are TRBV5-6 and TRBJ2-7, with a weak D call TRBD1 (6 bases). This CDR3 has 13 amino acids. V lost 2 bases and J lost 3, with 9 bases in between. Germline-derived CDR1 and CDR2 are SGHDT and YYEEEE. The CDR3 loop is CASSFAGDYEQYF. The CDR3 DNA reads as TGTGCCAGCAGCTTCGCAGGGGACTACGAGCAGTACTTC.

The chain carries TRBV12-3 or TRBV12-4 and TRBJ2-3, with 8 bases aligning to TRBD2. J lost 4 bases, V lost 6 bases, and 9 bases had no gene match. The CDR3 spans 15 residues. The CDR3 DNA is TGTGCCAGCAGACTAACCCTAGCGGGCGCAGATACGCAGTATTTT. Amino acids: CASRLTLAGADTQYF.

The V and J genes are TRBV7-2 and TRBJ2-7, with TRBD2 matching 16 bases. Germline V lookup: CDR1 SGHTA, CDR2 FQGNSA. The CDR3 loop spans 17 amino acids. With V trimmed by 4 bases and J by 6 bases, 9 bases remained unmatched. In DNA, the CDR3 is TGTGCCAGCAGCTCGGGACTAGCGGGAGGGCTTTGGGGCGAGCAGTACTTC. This translates into CASSSGLAGGLWGEQYF.

The J gene is TRBJ2-7, the V gene TRBV9; 14 bases align to TRBD2. Germline lookup yields CDR1 SGDLS and CDR2 YYNGEE. This CDR3 comprises 19 residues. V shed 5 bases and J 1 base; nucleotides not matched to a gene: 14. The CDR3 coding sequence is TGTGCCAGCAGTTCAAGGACTAGCGGGAGGCTCGGAGGATCCTACGAGCAGTACTTC. Translated, it gives CASSSRTSGRLGGSYEQYF.

As to this clonotype: A much larger clone differs by one base, so this may be a read error. The chain carries TRBV20-1 and TRBJ1-1; D remains ambiguous. This CDR3 has 14 residues. Germline CDR1 reads DFQATT; CDR2 reads SNEGSKA (reference sequence). CDR3 protein: CSARVAEIGTEAYF. CDR3 bases: TGCAGTGCTAGGGTAGCAGAGATAGGAACTGAAGCTTACTTT.

This clonotype was counted ten times or more. This sequence joins TRBV19 and TRBJ2-7; TRBD1 is a possible D gene (5 bases). This CDR3 region has 16 residues. Germline values: CDR1 LNHDA, CDR2 SQIVND (reference sequence). V was pared by 5 bases and J by 2 bases, with 19 bases between. The CDR3 DNA reads as TGTGCCAGTAGTCTACCGCTGGGTCAGGGAACCTACGAGCAGTACTTC. This translates into CASSLPLGQGTYEQYF.

Comments on this clonotype: In this CDR3 the conserved last residue, phenylalanine or tryptophan, is missing, so a read error is likely. It is unclear where the CDR3 begins or ends on the DNA, so no DNA is shown, and the CDR3 is as TCRdb lists it. CDR3 loop: CASSLGESTH. The chain recombines TRBV5-1 with TRBJ2-5; no check of the table's D call, TRBD2, against the DNA was made. Germline CDR1 SGHRS, CDR2 YFSETQ. Inclusive of both ends, the CDR3 amounts to 10 amino acids.

The chain carries TRBV15 and TRBJ2-7, with 9 bases identical to TRBD1. The germline V gene encodes CDR1 LNHNV and CDR2 YYDKDF (reference sequence). V shed 3 bases and J 5 bases; nucleotides not matched to a gene: 5. CDR3 length: 14 residues. The chain's CDR3 is CATSRGQGINEQYF. CDR3 DNA: TGTGCCACCAGCAGGGGACAGGGTATCAACGAGCAGTACTTC.

V is TRBV10-3 and J is TRBJ2-5; TRBD2 might be the D (6 bases). The V gene's germline CDR1 is ENHRY and CDR2 SYGVKD. The CDR3 length is 12 residues. The V end was cut by 7 bases, the J end by 5 bases, with 11 bases between. In nucleotides, the CDR3 is TGTGCCATCACCGGGGGTTGGGAGACCCAGTACTTC. Translation: CAITGGWETQYF.

The chain recombines TRBV9 with TRBJ1-1; D not certain. The germline CDR1 and CDR2 sequences are SGDLS and YYNGEE. Trimming cost V 4 bases and J 6 bases, with 16 bases left between them. The CDR3 runs to 14 residues. The chain's CDR3 is CASSPKSLLAEAFF. The CDR3 DNA is TGTGCCAGCAGCCCAAAGTCCCTGCTTGCTGAAGCTTTCTTT.

The CDR3 nucleotides are TGTGCCAGCAGCCCCTGGGCCCCCGACGTCGGGGAGCTGTTTTTT. It codes for CASSPWAPDVGELFF. The chain uses TRBV14 and TRBJ2-2; no definite D call. The CDR3 covers 15 residues. V was shortened by 4 bases and J by 7 bases, with 16 bases between the two germline ends. Germline CDR1 is SGHDN and CDR2 is FVKESK.

The chain couples TRBV13 to TRBJ1-6; D unclear. Between the trimmed V and J ends, which lost 1 base and 6 bases, there was a span of 7 bases. Germline CDR1 is PRHDT and CDR2 is FYEKMQ (reference sequence). The CDR3 is 14 amino acids. The CDR3 protein is CASSLANSNSPLHF. The CDR3 DNA reads as TGTGCCAGCAGCTTAGCAAACAGTAATTCACCCCTCCACTTT. The full variable domain, with the rest looked up from reference TRBV13 and TRBJ1-6, is AAGVIQSPRHLIKEKRETATLKCYPIPRHDTVYWYQQGPGQDPQFLISFYEKMQSDKGSIPDRFSAQQFSDYHSELNMSSLELGDSALYFCASSLANSNSPLHFGNGTRLTVT.

This clonotype occurred once. The rearrangement joins TRBV25-1 to TRBJ2-7, with D uncertain. The length of the CDR3 is 16 residues. In germline, CDR1 is MGHDK, CDR2 SYGVNS. V was shortened by 1 base and J by 3 bases, with 16 bases between the two germline ends. CDR3 DNA: TGTGCCAGCAGTGAATCCGTCGATAGTTTCCGCTACGAGCAGTACTTC. As protein: CASSESVDSFRYEQYF.

In this sample, this clonotype turned up many times. This chain uses TRBV29-1 with TRBJ2-5, with D uncertain. The V and J ends lost 3 bases and 5 bases respectively, with 16 bases between them. The CDR3 extends over 14 amino acids. Germline CDR1 reads SQVTM; CDR2 reads ANQGSEA. The CDR3 bases are TGCAGCGTTGACGGTGCGGAAAAACGGGAGACCCAGTACTTC. Amino acids: CSVDGAEKRETQYF.

This clonotype was counted at least ten times. The chain recombines TRBV7-9 with TRBJ2-7, with TRBD2 as a possible D gene (5 bases). CDR1 and CDR2 (germline): SEHNR, FQNEAQ (reference sequence). The ends were cut back, 4 bases at V and 0 bases at J, with 19 bases in the middle. This CDR3 is 17 amino acids long. CDR3 residues: CASSSPTDSFSSYEQYF. The CDR3 DNA sequence: TGTGCCAGCAGCTCACCAACGGACTCATTTAGCTCCTACGAGCAGTACTTC.